This record concerns one TCR beta chain sequence. Its antigen is currently unknown. This sample is drawn from a study of T cell responses to AZD1222 COVID-19 vaccine. At the level of the study: Samples with a second dose at about 4 or about 12 weeks were pooled together.

Regarding the study as a whole: Reportedly, close to half of spike-specific TCRs are directed against unmutated variant regions.

TCRdb's table, derived via immunoSEQ multiplex PCR, lists solely in-frame clones and lacks some. Altogether approximately 100,000 clones are present, approximately 90% being singletons, with the ten largest covering around 3.2%. V dropped 1 base and J dropped 3 bases, with 13 bases sitting between them. CDR3 length: 17 residues. Germline V gene lookup returns CDR1 LGHDT and CDR2 YNNKEL (reference sequence). The rearrangement links TRBV3-1 (or the pseudogene TRBV3-2) to TRBJ2-6; a possible D gene is TRBD1 (6 bases). The TCR was taken from an adult in good health. The sample here was peripheral blood, taken on day 0 of AZD1222 vaccination. The CDR3: CASSQVTTGFGANVLTF. The CDR3 DNA follows: TGTGCCAGCAGCCAAGTGACAACAGGGTTTGGGGCCAACGTCCTGACTTTC.